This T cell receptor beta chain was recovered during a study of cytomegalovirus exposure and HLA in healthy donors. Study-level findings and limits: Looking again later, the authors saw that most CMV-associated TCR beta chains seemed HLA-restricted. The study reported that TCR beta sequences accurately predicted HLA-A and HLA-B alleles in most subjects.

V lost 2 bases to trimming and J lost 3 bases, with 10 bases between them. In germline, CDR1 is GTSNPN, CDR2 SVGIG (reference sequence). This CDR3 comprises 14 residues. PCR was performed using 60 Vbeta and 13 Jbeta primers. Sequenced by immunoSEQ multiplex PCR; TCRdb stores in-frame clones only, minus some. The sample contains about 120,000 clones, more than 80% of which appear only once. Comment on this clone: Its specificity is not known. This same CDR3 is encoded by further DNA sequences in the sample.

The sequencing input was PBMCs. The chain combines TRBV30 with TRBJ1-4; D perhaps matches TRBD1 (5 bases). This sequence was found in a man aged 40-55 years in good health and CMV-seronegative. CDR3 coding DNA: TGTGCCTGGAGTACGGGGGGAGCTAATGAAAAACTGTTTTTT. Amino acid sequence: CAWSTGGANEKLFF.